A single sample gave rise to the 3 T cell receptor beta chains below, sequenced in a study of blood T cell repertoires in COVID-19 (TCRdb year 2020). Library generation was performed with the immunoSEQ multiplex PCR assay. TCRdb took over this immuneACCESS table, retaining in-frame rearrangements with V and J assigned. Such tables are incomplete; in checked studies, under half of the missing clones stem from an unresolved V gene, and the remainder is unexplained. The sample includes 250,000 to 300,000 clones, with about nine tenths observed a single time. The top ten hold 2.3% of the sample. Sequenced input: PBMCs or T cells enriched from blood (not recorded which). The receptors were gathered from a woman between 40 and 55 years old with acute COVID-19.

The genes are TRBV7-3 and TRBJ2-6, with 8 nucleotides matching TRBD1. The V gene end was trimmed by 5 bases and the J gene end by 0 bases; junction bases not matched to a gene: 9. This CDR3 is built from 18 residues. Germline lookup yields CDR1 SGHTA and CDR2 FQGTGA. CDR3 protein: CASSLQGQAPSGANVLTF. The CDR3 DNA reads as TGTGCCAGCAGCCTCCAGGGACAGGCTCCCTCTGGGGCCAACGTCCTGACTTTC. Supplemented by reference TRBV7-3 and TRBJ2-6, the full variable domain reads GAGVSQTPSNKVTEKGKYVELRCDPISGHTALYWYRQSLGQGPEFLIYFQGTGAADDSGLPNDRFFAVRPEGSVSTLKIQRTERGDSAVYLCASSLQGQAPSGANVLTFGAGSRLTVL.

V gene TRBV11-2 combines with J gene TRBJ1-1, with D perhaps matching TRBD1 (5 bases). The CDR3 is 16 residues long. Germline V gives CDR1 SGHAT, CDR2 FQNNGV. V was clipped by 1 base and J by 5 bases, with 17 bases between them. The CDR3 loop reads CASSLGRGSLGTEAFF. CDR3 coding DNA: TGTGCCAGCAGCTTAGGGAGGGGTTCTTTAGGGACTGAAGCTTTCTTT.

The rearrangement joins TRBV6-5 to TRBJ2-1; 12 bases fit TRBD2. Germline CDR1 is MNHEY and CDR2 is SVGAGI. The length of the CDR3 is 15 residues. Losses at the gene ends were 7 bases for V and 8 bases for J; bases not matched to a gene: 9. In DNA, the CDR3 is TGTGCCAGCACCCTATCCGGGACTAGCGGGCATGAGCAGTTCTTC. Its translation is CASTLSGTSGHEQFF.